This TCR beta chain was sequenced during a study of blood T cell repertoires in COVID-19. Study summary: The origin of the acute and convalescent COVID-19 samples was the United States, Italy and Spain.

This CDR3 region has 18 residues. V lost 2 bases to trimming and J lost 8 bases; unmatched junction nucleotides: 15. Germline CDR1 and CDR2: SGHNT and YYREEE (reference sequence). Under the authors' procedure: Counts of nucleated cells, estimated from reference gene primer amplification, were obtained. The assay was immunoSEQ multiplex PCR, and TCRdb's table has in-frame clones only and misses some. Clone size and V and J calls were adopted from that table, with D and trimming inferred from the DNA. The table lists under 75,000 clones, around 88% of them singletons, with around a sixth in the top ten.

The gene calls are TRBV5-4 and TRBJ2-3; TRBD2 aligns across 12 bases. This receptor was obtained from a woman of 80 years or more with active COVID-19. Material: peripheral blood. CDR3: CASSFGLTSGGARSTQYF. In DNA, the CDR3 is TGTGCCAGCAGCTTTGGTCTGACTAGCGGGGGAGCCAGGAGTACGCAGTATTTT.